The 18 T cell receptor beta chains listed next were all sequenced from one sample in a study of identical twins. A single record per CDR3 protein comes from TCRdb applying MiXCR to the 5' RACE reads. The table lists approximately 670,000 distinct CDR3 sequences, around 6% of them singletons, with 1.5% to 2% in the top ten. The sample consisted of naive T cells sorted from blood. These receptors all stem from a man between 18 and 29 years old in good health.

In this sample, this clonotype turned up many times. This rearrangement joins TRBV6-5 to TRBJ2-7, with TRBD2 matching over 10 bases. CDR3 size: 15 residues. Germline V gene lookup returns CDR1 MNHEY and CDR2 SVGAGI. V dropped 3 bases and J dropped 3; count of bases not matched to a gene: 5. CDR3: CASSYGIAGGYEQYV. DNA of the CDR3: TGTGCCAGCAGTTATGGGATAGCGGGAGGCTACGAGCAGTACGTC.

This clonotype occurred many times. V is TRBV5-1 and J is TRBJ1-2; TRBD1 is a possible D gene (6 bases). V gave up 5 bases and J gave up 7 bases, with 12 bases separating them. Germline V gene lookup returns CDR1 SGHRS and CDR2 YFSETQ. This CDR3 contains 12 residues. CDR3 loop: CASSSRQAGYTF. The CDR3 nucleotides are TGCGCCAGCAGTTCAAGACAGGCTGGCTACACCTTC.

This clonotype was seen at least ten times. The CDR3 nucleotides read TGTGCCAGCAGTGACGACAGGGCCCACGAGCAGTACGTC. Translating gives CASSDDRAHEQYV. This chain connects TRBV6-1 to TRBJ2-7; TRBD1 aligns across 7 bases. Per the germline V gene, CDR1 is MNHNS and CDR2 is SASEGT. The length of the CDR3 is 13 residues. The J segment lost 5 bases and the V segment lost 3 bases, leaving 4 bases of the junction unmatched.

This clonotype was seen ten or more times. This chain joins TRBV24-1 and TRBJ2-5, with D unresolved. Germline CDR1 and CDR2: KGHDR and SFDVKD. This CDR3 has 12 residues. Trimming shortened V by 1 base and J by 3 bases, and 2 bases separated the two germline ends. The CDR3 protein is CATSDFEETQYF. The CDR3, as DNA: TGTGCCACCAGTGATTTCGAAGAGACCCAGTACTTC.

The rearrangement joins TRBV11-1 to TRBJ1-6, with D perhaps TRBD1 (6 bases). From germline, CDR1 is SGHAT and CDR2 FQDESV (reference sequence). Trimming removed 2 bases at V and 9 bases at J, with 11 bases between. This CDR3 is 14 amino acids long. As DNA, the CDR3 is TGTGCCAGCAGCTTACTACAGGGCGGTTCACCCCTCCACTTT. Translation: CASSLLQGGSPLHF. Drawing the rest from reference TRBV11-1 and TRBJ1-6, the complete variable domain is EAEVAQSPRYKITEKSQAVAFWCDPISGHATLYWYRQILGQGPELLVQFQDESVVDDSQLPKDRFSAERLKGVDSTLKIQPAELGDSAMYLCASSLLQGGSPLHFGNGTRLTVT.

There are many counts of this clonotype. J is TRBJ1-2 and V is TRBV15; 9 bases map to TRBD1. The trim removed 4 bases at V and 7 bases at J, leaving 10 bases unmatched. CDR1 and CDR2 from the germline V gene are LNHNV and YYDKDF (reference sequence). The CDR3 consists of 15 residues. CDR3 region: CATSKNRDRVTGYTF. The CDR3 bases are TGTGCCACCAGCAAGAACCGGGACAGGGTTACTGGCTACACCTTC.

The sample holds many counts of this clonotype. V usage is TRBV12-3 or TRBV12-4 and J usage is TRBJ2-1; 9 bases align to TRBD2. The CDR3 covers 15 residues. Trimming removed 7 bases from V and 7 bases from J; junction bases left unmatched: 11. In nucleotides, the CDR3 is TGTGCCAGCATCCTCGTGAATAGCGGGAGAAATGAGCAGTTCTTC. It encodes CASILVNSGRNEQFF.

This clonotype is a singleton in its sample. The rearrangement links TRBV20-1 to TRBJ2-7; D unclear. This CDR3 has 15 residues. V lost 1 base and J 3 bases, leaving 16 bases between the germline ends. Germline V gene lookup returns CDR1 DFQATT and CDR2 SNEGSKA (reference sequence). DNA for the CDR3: TGCAGTGCTAGAGGTCAGAATAGCATTCACTACGAGCAGTACTTC. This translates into CSARGQNSIHYEQYF.

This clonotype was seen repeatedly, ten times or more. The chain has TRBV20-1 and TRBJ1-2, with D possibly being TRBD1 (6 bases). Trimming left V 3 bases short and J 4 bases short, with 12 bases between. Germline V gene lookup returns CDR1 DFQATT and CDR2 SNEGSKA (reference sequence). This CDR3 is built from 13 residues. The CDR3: CSARIQGFYGYTF. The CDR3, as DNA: TGCAGTGCTAGGATACAGGGATTCTATGGCTACACCTTC.

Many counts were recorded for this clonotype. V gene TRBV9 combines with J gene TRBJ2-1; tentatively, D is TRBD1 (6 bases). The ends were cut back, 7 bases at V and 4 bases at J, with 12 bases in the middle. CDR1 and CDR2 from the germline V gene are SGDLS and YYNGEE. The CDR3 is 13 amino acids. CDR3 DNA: TGTGCCAGCGGCCAGGGGTCATACAATGAGCAGTTCTTC. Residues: CASGQGSYNEQFF.

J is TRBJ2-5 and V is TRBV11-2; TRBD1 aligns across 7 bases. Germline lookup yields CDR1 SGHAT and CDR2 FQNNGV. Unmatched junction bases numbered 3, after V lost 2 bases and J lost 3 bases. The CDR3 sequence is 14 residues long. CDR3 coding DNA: TGTGCCAGCAGCTTACCCGACAGGGAAGAGACCCAGTACTTC. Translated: CASSLPDREETQYF.

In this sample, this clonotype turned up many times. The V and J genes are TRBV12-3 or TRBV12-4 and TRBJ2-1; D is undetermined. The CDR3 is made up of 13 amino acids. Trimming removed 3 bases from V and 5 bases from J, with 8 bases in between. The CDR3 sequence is CASSFSSNNEQFF. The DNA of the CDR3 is TGTGCCAGCAGTTTTTCTAGTAACAATGAGCAGTTCTTC.

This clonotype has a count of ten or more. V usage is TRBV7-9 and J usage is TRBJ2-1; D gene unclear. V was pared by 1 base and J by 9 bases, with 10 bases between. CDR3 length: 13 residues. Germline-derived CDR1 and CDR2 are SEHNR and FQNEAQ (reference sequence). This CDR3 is CASSLDSWGEQFF. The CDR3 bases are TGTGCCAGCAGCTTAGATAGCTGGGGTGAGCAGTTCTTC.

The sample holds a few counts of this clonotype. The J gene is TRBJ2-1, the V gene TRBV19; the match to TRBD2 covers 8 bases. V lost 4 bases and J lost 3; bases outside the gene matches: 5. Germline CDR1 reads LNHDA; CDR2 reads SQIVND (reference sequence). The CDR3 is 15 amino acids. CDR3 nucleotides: TGTGCCAGTAGTAGAGCGGGAGATTTCTACAATGAGCAGTTCTTC. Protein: CASSRAGDFYNEQFF.

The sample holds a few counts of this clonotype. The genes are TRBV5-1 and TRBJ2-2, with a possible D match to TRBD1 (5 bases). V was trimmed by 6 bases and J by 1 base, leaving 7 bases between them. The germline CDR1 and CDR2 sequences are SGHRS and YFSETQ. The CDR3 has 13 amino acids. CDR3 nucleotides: TGCGCCAGCAACCAGGGGAACACCGGGGAGCTGTTTTTT. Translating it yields CASNQGNTGELFF.

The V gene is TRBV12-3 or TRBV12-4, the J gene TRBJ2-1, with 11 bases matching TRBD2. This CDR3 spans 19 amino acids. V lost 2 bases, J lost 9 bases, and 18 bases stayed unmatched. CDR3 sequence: CASSLRGQGKASGRREQFF. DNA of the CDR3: TGTGCCAGCAGTTTACGGGGACAGGGTAAGGCTAGCGGGAGGCGTGAGCAGTTCTTC.

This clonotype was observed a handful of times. Written as DNA, the CDR3 is TGTGCCAGCAGCTCCGTAGCGGGAGGGCCCAATGAGCAGTTCTTC. Protein product: CASSSVAGGPNEQFF. V and J are TRBV7-3 and TRBJ2-1; 11 bases line up with TRBD2. The germline V gene encodes CDR1 SGHTA and CDR2 FQGTGA. The CDR3 consists of 15 residues. V lost 4 bases to trimming and J lost 6 bases; unmatched junction nucleotides: 5. Using reference TRBV7-3 and TRBJ2-1 for the parts outside the CDR3, the full variable domain is GAGVSQTPSNKVTEKGKYVELRCDPISGHTALYWYRQSLGQGPEFLIYFQGTGAADDSGLPNDRFFAVRPEGSVSTLKIQRTERGDSAVYLCASSSVAGGPNEQFFGPGTRLTVL.

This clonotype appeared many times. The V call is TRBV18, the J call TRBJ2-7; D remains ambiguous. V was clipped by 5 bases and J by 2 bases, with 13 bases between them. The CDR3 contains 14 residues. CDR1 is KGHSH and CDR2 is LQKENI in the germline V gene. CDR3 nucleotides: TGTGCCAGCTCAACCTCACAGATCCCCTACGAGCAGTACTTC. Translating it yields CASSTSQIPYEQYF. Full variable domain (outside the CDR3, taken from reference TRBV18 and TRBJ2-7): NAGVMQNPRHLVRRRGQEARLRCSPMKGHSHVYWYRQLPEEGLKFMVYLQKENIIDESGMPKERFSAEFPKEGPSILRIQQVVRGDSAAYFCASSTSQIPYEQYFGPGTRLTVT.